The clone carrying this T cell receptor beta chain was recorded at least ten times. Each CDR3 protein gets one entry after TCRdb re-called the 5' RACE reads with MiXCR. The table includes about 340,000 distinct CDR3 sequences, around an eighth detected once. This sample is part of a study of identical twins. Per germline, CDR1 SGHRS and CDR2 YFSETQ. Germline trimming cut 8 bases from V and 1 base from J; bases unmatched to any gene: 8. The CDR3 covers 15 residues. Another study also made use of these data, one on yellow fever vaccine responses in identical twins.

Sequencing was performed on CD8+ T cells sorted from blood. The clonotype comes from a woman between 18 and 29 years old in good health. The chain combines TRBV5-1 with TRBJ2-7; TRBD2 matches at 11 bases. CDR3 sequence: CASRSGTSGSYEQYF. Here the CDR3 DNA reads TGCGCCAGTCGCTCCGGGACTAGCGGTTCCTACGAGCAGTACTTC.